Sequencing of this T cell receptor (beta chain) was carried out in a study of T cell changes during pregnancy in multiple sclerosis (dated by TCRdb to about 2019). About the study as a whole: The study examined how the T cell repertoire changed over the course of pregnancy in women with multiple sclerosis.

As for this clone: Its cognate antigen has yet to be identified. The record has no base qualities; no much larger clone is one base away.

Receptor libraries were prepared by the immunoSEQ multiplex PCR assay. TCRdb provides this immuneACCESS table in a form limited to in-frame rearrangements. Some clones are lacking; in checked studies, under half of them reflect an unresolved V gene, and why the rest are absent is not known. The sample table holds more than 50,000 clones, of which roughly 90% were seen once. The ten largest clones represent 2.5% to 3.5% of the sample. The clonotype comes from a female donor in good health, enrolled as a control in a pregnancy study. The sample here was peripheral blood, taken in the first trimester of pregnancy.

The CDR3 amino acid sequence is: CASSLASGGGDTEAFF. The bases are TGCGCCAGCAGCTTGGCCTCAGGGGGCGGAGATACTGAAGCTTTCTTT. Recombination connected TRBV5-1 to TRBJ1-1, with 8 junctional bases fitting TRBD1. According to the germline V gene, CDR1 reads SGHRS and CDR2 reads YFSETQ. V has 0 bases trimmed and J has 5 bases trimmed; junction bases matching no gene number 9. There are 16 amino acids in the CDR3, from cysteine to phenylalanine inclusive. Only the CDR3 DNA stays, 48 bases, in frame from base 1.